These T cell receptor beta chains were read from a single sample in a study of cytomegalovirus exposure and HLA in healthy donors. The assay was immunoSEQ multiplex PCR, and TCRdb's table has in-frame clones only and misses some. The sample includes a few hundred thousand clones, 88% of them seen just once. The sequencing sample was made of PBMCs. These receptors all stem from a man between 25 and 39 years old in good health and CMV-seronegative. CDR3s leave out the opening cysteine and the closing phenylalanine or tryptophan. The order of the fields is clone size, D gene, V gene, CDR3 length, CDR3 protein. The D gene is left open where the match is weak. Clone size is not always given. Where it is, it says once, few, many or a class for expanded clones.

size: -; D: TRBD2; V: TRBV10-1; length: 14; CDR3: ASSESGLAGTDTQY
size: -; D: -; V: TRBV27; length: 12; CDR3: ASRPGDRYEKLF
size: -; D: -; V: TRBV5-6; length: 13; CDR3: ASSLVVEMNTEAF
size: -; D: -; V: TRBV27; length: 11; CDR3: ASRRGGNNEQF
size: -; D: -; V: TRBV5-1; length: 11; CDR3: ASSLTTDQPQH
size: -; D: -; V: TRBV9; length: 12; CDR3: ASSVQGGPYGYT
size: -; D: -; V: TRBV19; length: 12; CDR3: ASSIGTRNTEAF
size: -; D: TRBD1; V: TRBV5-6; length: 12; CDR3: ASSFGTGKEKLF
size: -; D: -; V: TRBV12-5; length: 14; CDR3: ASGIQSQGGGYGYT
size: few; D: -; V: TRBV7-9; length: 15; CDR3: ASSPGTGGSGNQPQH
size: -; D: TRBD1; V: TRBV18; length: 13; CDR3: ASSTDRGVGYEQY
size: -; D: -; V: TRBV5-6; length: 12; CDR3: ASTFGHTNYGYT
size: -; D: -; V: TRBV6-5; length: 12; CDR3: ASSYSGGDNEQF
size: -; D: TRBD2; V: TRBV7-6; length: 16; CDR3: ASSSPGAGGPSYNEQF
size: -; D: -; V: TRBV18; length: 13; CDR3: ASSPSGATNEKLF
size: -; D: -; V: TRBV6-5; length: 13; CDR3: ASSSLLSSLQTQY
size: -; D: -; V: TRBV19; length: 12; CDR3: ASSPLSQGYEQY
size: -; D: TRBD1; V: TRBV7-8; length: 14; CDR3: ASSLVATGESYGYT
size: once; D: -; V: TRBV29-1; length: 10; CDR3: SGVQGFVEQF
size: -; D: TRBD2; V: TRBV19; length: 12; CDR3: ASITSGGGETQY
size: -; D: TRBD1; V: TRBV7-9; length: 13; CDR3: ASSFTATGGTEAF
size: -; D: TRBD1; V: TRBV7-9; length: 15; CDR3: ASSPPGQGDKLDGYT
size: -; D: TRBD2; V: TRBV27; length: 13; CDR3: ASISAGGPYNEQF
size: -; D: TRBD2; V: TRBV11-2; length: 12; CDR3: ASIPDSGSYEQY
size: -; D: -; V: TRBV7-9; length: 14; CDR3: ASSLGLSGFSYEQY
size: -; D: -; V: TRBV6-1; length: 10; CDR3: ASRQVPYEQY
size: -; D: -; V: TRBV15; length: 14; CDR3: ATSRDRSGPYNEQF
size: once; D: TRBD1; V: TRBV4-1; length: 14; CDR3: ASSHSRDRGFYEQY
size: -; D: -; V: TRBV6-6; length: 13; CDR3: ASSYSAEGNYGYT
size: -; D: TRBD1; V: TRBV27; length: 12; CDR3: ASSLSTGGYGYT
size: -; D: -; V: TRBV30; length: 12; CDR3: AWRRGHSNQPQH
size: once; D: TRBD2; V: TRBV5-8; length: 13; CDR3: ASSFQGTRGDTQY
size: -; D: -; V: TRBV27; length: 11; CDR3: ASSLREGSPLH
size: few; D: -; V: TRBV27; length: 11; CDR3: ASREGLGPPLH
size: -; D: -; V: TRBV6-5; length: 12; CDR3: ASRGLAGNYEQY
size: -; D: -; V: TRBV5-6; length: 14; CDR3: ASSLGMGEVNTEAF
size: once; D: -; V: TRBV13; length: 12; CDR3: ASSLRGSRETQY
size: -; D: -; V: TRBV4-1; length: 16; CDR3: ASSQNLQGTKTNYGYT
size: -; D: -; V: TRBV27; length: 12; CDR3: ASSSRLSTDTQY
size: -; D: -; V: TRBV5-6; length: 15; CDR3: ASSFSLPDSGYYEQY
size: -; D: TRBD1; V: TRBV18; length: 15; CDR3: ASSASPTGRTNEKLF
size: -; D: TRBD2; V: TRBV6-5; length: 13; CDR3: ATAAVAGGVETQY
size: -; D: -; V: TRBV4-1; length: 13; CDR3: ASSQGAGETYEQY
size: once; D: TRBD1; V: TRBV18; length: 14; CDR3: ASSPSRGLGNTEAF
size: once; D: TRBD1; V: TRBV10-1; length: 12; CDR3: ASSAGQGWHEQY
size: -; D: TRBD1; V: TRBV5-8; length: 16; CDR3: ASSLDLGQALPKNIQY
size: -; D: -; V: TRBV4-1; length: 16; CDR3: ASSQRGSPNTYNSPLH
size: -; D: TRBD1; V: TRBV6-1; length: 14; CDR3: ASSAGQGYSNQPQH
size: -; D: TRBD2; V: TRBV29-1; length: 15; CDR3: SVEGLVAGGLQETQY
size: -; D: -; V: TRBV9; length: 13; CDR3: ASSATGGQNEKLF
size: -; D: -; V: TRBV11-2; length: 12; CDR3: ASSLIPQKETQY
size: once; D: TRBD1; V: TRBV30; length: 12; CDR3: AWSPGQGNQPQH
size: -; D: TRBD2; V: TRBV2; length: 14; CDR3: ASSGGLAGDTDTQY
size: -; D: -; V: TRBV9; length: 10; CDR3: ASNILRKTQY
size: -; D: TRBD2; V: TRBV27; length: 15; CDR3: ASSLTIAGGRDNEQF
size: -; D: -; V: TRBV5-4; length: 11; CDR3: ASSSGENTEAF
size: -; D: -; V: TRBV6-5; length: 10; CDR3: ASIGAGNTIY
size: -; D: TRBD2; V: TRBV15; length: 14; CDR3: ATSRDGSGGQETQY